Listed below are T cell receptor beta chains from one sample, sequenced in a study of blood T cell repertoires in COVID-19. Sequencing was performed with immunoSEQ multiplex PCR; in TCRdb, only in-frame clones are kept and a portion is missing. The sample lists a few hundred thousand clones, roughly four fifths occurring once. The sequencing input was PBMCs or T cells enriched from blood (not recorded which). These receptors were taken from a man aged 35-49 years who had recovered from COVID-19. CDR3s leave out the opening cysteine and the closing phenylalanine or tryptophan.

CDR3 protein,CDR3 length,V gene
ASQQGEDQPQH,11,TRBV2
ASSALAESTDTQY,13,TRBV9
ASSEGKPEAF,10,TRBV6-6
ASSLGSSYNEQF,12,TRBV5-1
ASRTDTFVNYGYT,13,TRBV2
ASSPRTSGYNEQF,13,TRBV27
ATSDGGTSGRTREQY,15,TRBV24-1
ASINHGGASTDTQY,14,TRBV7-9
ASSPHRGRETQY,12,TRBV7-2
ASSIKTSGTSTDTQY,15,TRBV19
ATSRDRANDGYT,12,TRBV15
ASSHGTSDTDTQY,13,TRBV3-1/TRBV3-2
ASRPDRGNEQF,11,TRBV19
ASSQDLDEQF,10,TRBV4-2
ASSMGQLYAEAF,12,TRBV19
ASSPAGGSYGYT,12,TRBV7-9
ASRGTGVTDTQY,12,TRBV6-5
ATRRAGGPQETQY,13,TRBV24-1
ASSPPRGAMGTEAF,14,TRBV9
ASSSIGTPASYEQY,14,TRBV27
ATGDRTKNIQY,11,TRBV24-1
ASSQLNRYNYGYT,13,TRBV3-1/TRBV3-2
ASSIDKGFTLKQF,13,TRBV19
ASSSPAANTGELF,13,TRBV7-3
ASSPTGGHYGYT,12,TRBV9
ASSGPGQGRNGYT,13,TRBV19
ASRSSTSGGNEQF,13,TRBV6-5
ASSEHRGNSPLH,12,TRBV10-2
ASSSRGTEAF,10,TRBV6-5